This TCR beta chain was identified in a study of T-cell reconstitution after alpha-beta-depleted transplantation in children. Study-wide points: T-cell numbers and diversity, one year after transplant, stemmed largely from T cells that were newly produced. Several hundred graft clones that had expanded were reportedly the source of alpha-beta T cells about two months after transplant. The high TCRbeta diversity at day 60 in some patients came from surviving recipient T cells and thymic progenitors.

This CDR3 region has 13 residues. Trimming took off 6 bases at V and 4 bases at J, with 15 bases between the two ends. Germline CDR1 DFQATT, CDR2 SNEGSKA (reference sequence). A word on this clonotype: The antigen is not known.

This sample's TCRbeta library carried unique molecular identifier barcodes. MiXCR, applied by TCRdb to the PCR reads, yields one record per CDR3 protein. The table records 400,000 to 450,000 distinct CDR3 sequences, roughly 44% of them present only once. Sample: PBMCs, taken before TCRalphabeta/CD19-depleted stem cell transplant. This receptor was obtained from a girl aged 2-10 years with aplastic anemia, due to receive a stem cell transplant. The J gene is TRBJ2-5, the V gene TRBV20-1, with D perhaps TRBD2 (5 bases). CDR3 region: CSAKTWAGETQYF. In DNA form, the CDR3 reads TGCAGTGCCAAAACATGGGCGGGAGAGACCCAGTACTTC.